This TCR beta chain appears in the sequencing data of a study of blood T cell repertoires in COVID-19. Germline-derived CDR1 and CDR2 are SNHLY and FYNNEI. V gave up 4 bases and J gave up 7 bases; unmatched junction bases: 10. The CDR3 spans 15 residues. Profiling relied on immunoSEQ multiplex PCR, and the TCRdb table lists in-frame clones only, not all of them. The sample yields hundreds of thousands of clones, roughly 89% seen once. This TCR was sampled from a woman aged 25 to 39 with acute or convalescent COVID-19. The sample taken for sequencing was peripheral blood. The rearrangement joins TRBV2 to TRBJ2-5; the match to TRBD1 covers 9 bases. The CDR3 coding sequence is TGTGCCAGCAGTGGGGGACAGGGCGGCGGGGGGACCCAGTACTTC. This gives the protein CASSGGQGGGGTQYF.